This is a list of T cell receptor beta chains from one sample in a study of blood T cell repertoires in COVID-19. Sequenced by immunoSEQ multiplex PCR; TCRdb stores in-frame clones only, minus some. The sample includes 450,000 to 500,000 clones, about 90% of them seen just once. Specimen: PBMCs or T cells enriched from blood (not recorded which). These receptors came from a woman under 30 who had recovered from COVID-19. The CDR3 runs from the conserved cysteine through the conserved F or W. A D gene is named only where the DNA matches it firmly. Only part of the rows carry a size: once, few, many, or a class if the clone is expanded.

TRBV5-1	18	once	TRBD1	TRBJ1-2	CASSLPGGSGSANYGYTF	TGCGCCAGCAGCTTGCCAGGGGGCTCTGGATCGGCTAACTATGGCTACACCTTC
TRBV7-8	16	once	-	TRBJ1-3	CASSLLAGGSGNTIYF	TGTGCCAGCAGCTTATTGGCCGGGGGATCTGGAAACACCATATATTTT
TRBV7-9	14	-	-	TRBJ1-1	CASLLSGGDTEAFF	TGTGCCAGCTTACTATCGGGTGGAGACACTGAAGCTTTCTTT
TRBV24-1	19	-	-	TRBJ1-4	CATSDLRGLSGGRNEKLFF	TGTGCCACCAGTGATTTGCGTGGGTTGAGCGGGGGTCGTAATGAAAAACTGTTTTTT
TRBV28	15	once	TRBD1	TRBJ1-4	CASSPSGTGGEKLFF	TGTGCCAGCAGTCCTTCCGGGACAGGGGGGGAAAAACTGTTTTTT
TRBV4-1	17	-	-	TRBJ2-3	CASSQVGREAGLDTQYF	TGCGCCAGCAGCCAAGTGGGGCGGGAAGCAGGGTTAGATACGCAGTATTTT
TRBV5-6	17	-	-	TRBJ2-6	CASSSTGSPGGANVLTF	TGTGCCAGCAGCTCGACAGGTTCCCCAGGGGGGGCCAACGTCCTGACTTTC
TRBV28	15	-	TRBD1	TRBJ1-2	CASSATGVNIYGYTF	TGTGCCAGCAGTGCGACAGGGGTCAATATCTATGGCTACACCTTC
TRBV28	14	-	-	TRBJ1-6	CASSLKSGLSPLHF	TGTGCCAGCAGTTTAAAGTCGGGTTTATCACCCCTCCACTTT
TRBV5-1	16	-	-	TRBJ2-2	CASSFRQFANTGELFF	TGCGCCAGCAGCTTTCGACAGTTCGCGAACACCGGGGAGCTGTTTTTT
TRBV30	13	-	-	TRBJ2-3	CAWSVGLTDTQYF	TGTGCCTGGAGTGTGGGGCTTACAGATACGCAGTATTTT
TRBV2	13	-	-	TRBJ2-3	CASRSQSRDTQYF	TGTGCCAGCAGGAGTCAGAGCAGGGATACGCAGTATTTT
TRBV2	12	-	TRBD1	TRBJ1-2	CASSSQGYGYTF	TGTGCCAGCAGTTCACAGGGGTATGGCTACACCTTC
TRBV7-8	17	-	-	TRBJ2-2	CASSLFLQQDSTGELFF	TGTGCCAGCAGCTTGTTTCTTCAGCAGGATTCCACCGGGGAGCTGTTTTTT
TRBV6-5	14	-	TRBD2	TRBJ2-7	CASRTSGGAYEQYF	TGTGCCAGCAGGACTAGCGGGGGGGCGTACGAGCAGTACTTC
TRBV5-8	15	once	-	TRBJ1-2	CASSFPQGSNYGYTF	TGTGCCAGCAGCTTCCCCCAGGGGTCTAACTATGGCTACACCTTC
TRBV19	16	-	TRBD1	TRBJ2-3	CASSPGTGLYTDTQYF	TGTGCCAGTAGTCCCGGGACAGGGCTGTACACAGATACGCAGTATTTT
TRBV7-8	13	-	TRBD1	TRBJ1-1	CASSSGGRTEAFF	TGTGCCAGCAGTTCAGGGGGGAGGACTGAAGCTTTCTTT
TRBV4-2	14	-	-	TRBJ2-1	CASSQTQGENEQFF	TGTGCCAGCAGCCAGACACAGGGAGAGAATGAGCAGTTCTTC
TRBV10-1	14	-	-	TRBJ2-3	CASSGTANTDTQYF	TGCGCCAGCAGTGGGACAGCGAACACAGATACGCAGTATTTT
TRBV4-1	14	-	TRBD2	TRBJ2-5	CASSPGLAQETQYF	TGCGCCAGCAGCCCTGGACTAGCCCAAGAGACCCAGTACTTC
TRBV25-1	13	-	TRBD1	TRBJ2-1	CASSEPTGTEQFF	TGTGCCAGCAGTGAACCGACAGGGACTGAGCAGTTCTTC
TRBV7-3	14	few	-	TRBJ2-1	CASSLTTRGNEQFF	TGTGCCAGCAGCTTAACGACCAGGGGCAATGAGCAGTTCTTC
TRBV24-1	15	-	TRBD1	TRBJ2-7	CATSDHGDRVYEQYF	TGTGCCACCAGTGATCATGGGGACAGAGTCTACGAGCAGTACTTC
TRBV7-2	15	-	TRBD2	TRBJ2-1	CASSFTSGGHNEQFF	TGTGCCAGCAGCTTCACTAGCGGGGGGCACAATGAGCAGTTCTTC